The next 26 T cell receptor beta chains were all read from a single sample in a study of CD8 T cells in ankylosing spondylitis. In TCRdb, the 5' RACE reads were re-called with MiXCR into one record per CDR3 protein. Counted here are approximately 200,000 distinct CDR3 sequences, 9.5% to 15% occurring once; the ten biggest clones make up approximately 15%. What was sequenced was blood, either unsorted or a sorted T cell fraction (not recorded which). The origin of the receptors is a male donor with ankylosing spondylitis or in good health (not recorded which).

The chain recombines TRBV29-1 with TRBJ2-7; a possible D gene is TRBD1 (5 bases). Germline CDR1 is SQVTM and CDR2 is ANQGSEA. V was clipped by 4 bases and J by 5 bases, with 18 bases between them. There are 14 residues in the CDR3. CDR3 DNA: TGCAGCGTTGTTAAAGGGAATACAGGCGACGAGCAGTACTTC. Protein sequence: CSVVKGNTGDEQYF.

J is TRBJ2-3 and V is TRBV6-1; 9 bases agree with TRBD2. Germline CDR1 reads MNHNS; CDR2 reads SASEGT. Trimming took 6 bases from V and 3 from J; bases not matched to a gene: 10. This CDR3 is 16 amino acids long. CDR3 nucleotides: TGTGCCAGCAGCACGGTAGCGGGAGAGGGGACAGATACGCAGTATTTT. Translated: CASSTVAGEGTDTQYF.

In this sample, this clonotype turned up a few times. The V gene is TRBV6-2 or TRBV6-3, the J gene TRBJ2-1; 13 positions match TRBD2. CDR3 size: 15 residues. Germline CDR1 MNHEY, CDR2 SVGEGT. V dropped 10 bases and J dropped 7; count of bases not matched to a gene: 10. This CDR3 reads CAISFTGLAGNEQFF. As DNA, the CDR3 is TGTGCCATTTCGTTTACGGGACTAGCGGGGAATGAGCAGTTCTTC.

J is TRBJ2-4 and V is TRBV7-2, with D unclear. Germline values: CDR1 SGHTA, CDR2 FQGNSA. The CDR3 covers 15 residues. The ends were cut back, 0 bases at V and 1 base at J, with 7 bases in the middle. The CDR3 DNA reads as TGTGCCAGCAGCTTAGCGGTCGGGGCCAAAAACATTCAGTACTTC. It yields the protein CASSLAVGAKNIQYF.

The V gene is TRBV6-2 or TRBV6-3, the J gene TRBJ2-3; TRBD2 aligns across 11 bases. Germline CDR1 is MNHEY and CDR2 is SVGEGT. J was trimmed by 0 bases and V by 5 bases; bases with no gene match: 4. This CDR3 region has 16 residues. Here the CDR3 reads CASSGRLAGSTDTQYF. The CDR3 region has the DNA TGTGCCAGCAGTGGACGACTAGCGGGGAGCACAGATACGCAGTATTTT.

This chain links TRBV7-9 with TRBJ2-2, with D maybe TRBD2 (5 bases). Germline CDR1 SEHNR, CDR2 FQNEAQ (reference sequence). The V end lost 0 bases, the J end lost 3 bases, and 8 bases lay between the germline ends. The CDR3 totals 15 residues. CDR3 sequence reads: CASSLAAEDTGELFF. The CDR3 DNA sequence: TGTGCCAGCAGCTTAGCGGCGGAGGACACCGGGGAGCTGTTTTTT.

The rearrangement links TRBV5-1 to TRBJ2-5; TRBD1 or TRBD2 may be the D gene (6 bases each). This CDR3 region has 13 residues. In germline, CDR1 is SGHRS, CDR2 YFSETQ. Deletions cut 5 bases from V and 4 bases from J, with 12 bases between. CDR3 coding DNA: TGCGCCAGCAGAACGGAGGGGGGAGAGACCCAGTACTTC. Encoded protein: CASRTEGGETQYF.

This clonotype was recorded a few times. CDR3 loop: CASSVSGANEQFF. In DNA form, the CDR3 reads TGTGCCAGCAGTGTCTCGGGCGCCAATGAGCAGTTCTTC. The chain employs TRBV25-1 and TRBJ2-1; D remains ambiguous. V was shortened by 4 bases and J by 6 bases, with 10 bases between the two germline ends. The CDR3 runs 13 residues. Germline values: CDR1 MGHDK, CDR2 SYGVNS. The full variable domain, rest sourced from reference TRBV25-1 and TRBJ2-1, is EADIYQTPRYLVIGTGKKITLECSQTMGHDKMYWYQQDPGMELHLIHYSYGVNSTEKGDLSSESTVSRIRTEHFPLTLESARPSHTSQYLCASSVSGANEQFFGPGTRLTVL.

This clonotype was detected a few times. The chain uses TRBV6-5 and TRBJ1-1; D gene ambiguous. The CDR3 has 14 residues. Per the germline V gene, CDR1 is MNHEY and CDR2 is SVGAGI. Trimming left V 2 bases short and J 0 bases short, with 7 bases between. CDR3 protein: CASSYRAMNTEAFF. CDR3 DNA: TGTGCCAGCAGTTACAGGGCCATGAACACTGAAGCTTTCTTT.

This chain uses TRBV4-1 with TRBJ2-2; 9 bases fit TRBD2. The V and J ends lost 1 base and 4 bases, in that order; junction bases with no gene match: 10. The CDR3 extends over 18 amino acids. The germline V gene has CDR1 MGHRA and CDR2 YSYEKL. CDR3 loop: CASSQGEWAGGPTGELFF. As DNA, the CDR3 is TGCGCCAGCAGCCAAGGGGAGTGGGCGGGGGGGCCCACCGGGGAGCTGTTTTTT.

The CDR3 sequence: CASSYLGLGPGELFF. The CDR3 DNA follows: TGTGCCAGCAGTTACTTGGGACTAGGCCCCGGGGAGCTGTTTTTT. This chain joins TRBV6-5 and TRBJ2-2; 8 bases are a match to TRBD2. The J segment lost 6 bases and the V segment lost 1 base, leaving 4 bases of the junction unmatched. This CDR3 is built from 15 residues. The germline gives CDR1 MNHEY, CDR2 SVGAGI.

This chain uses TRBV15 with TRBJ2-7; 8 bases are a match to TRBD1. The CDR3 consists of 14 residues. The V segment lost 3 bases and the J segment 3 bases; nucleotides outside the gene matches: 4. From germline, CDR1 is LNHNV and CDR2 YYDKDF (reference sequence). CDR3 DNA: TGTGCCACCAGCAGGGACAGGGAGTACTACGAGCAGTACTTC. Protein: CATSRDREYYEQYF. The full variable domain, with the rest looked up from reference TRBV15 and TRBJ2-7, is DAMVIQNPRYQVTQFGKPVTLSCSQTLNHNVMYWYQQKSSQAPKLLFHYYDKDFNNEADTPDNFQSRRPNTSFCFLDIRSPGLGDTAMYLCATSRDREYYEQYFGPGTRLTVT.

CDR3 amino acids: CASSLNAAGFTEAFF. CDR3 nucleotide sequence: TGTGCCAGCAGCCTAAATGCGGCAGGCTTCACTGAAGCTTTCTTT. The rearrangement uses TRBV3-1 and TRBJ1-1; the D is unclear. Trimming took off 4 bases at V and 4 bases at J, with 16 bases between the two ends. Per germline, CDR1 LGHDT and CDR2 YNNKEL (reference sequence). This CDR3 has 15 amino acids.

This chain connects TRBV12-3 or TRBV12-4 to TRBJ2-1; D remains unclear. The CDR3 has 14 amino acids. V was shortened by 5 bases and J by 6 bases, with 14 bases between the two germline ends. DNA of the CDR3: TGTGCCAGCAGTCACTCGACCTATCCCAATGAGCAGTTCTTC. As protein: CASSHSTYPNEQFF.

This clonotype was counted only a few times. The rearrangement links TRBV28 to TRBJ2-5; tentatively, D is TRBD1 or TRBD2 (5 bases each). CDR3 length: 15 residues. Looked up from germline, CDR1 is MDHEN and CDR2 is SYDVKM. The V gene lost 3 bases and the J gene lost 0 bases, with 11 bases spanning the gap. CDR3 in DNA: TGTGCCAGCAGTTTGGGTGGGACGTACCAAGAGACCCAGTACTTC. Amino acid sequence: CASSLGGTYQETQYF. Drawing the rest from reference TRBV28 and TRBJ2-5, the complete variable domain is DVKVTQSSRYLVKRTGEKVFLECVQDMDHENMFWYRQDPGLGLRLIYFSYDVKMKEKGDIPEGYSVSREKKERFSLILESASTNQTSMYLCASSLGGTYQETQYFGPGTRLLVL.

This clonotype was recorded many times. The CDR3 nucleotides read TGTGCCAGCAGCTTGCTAGGGGACACTGAAGCTTTCTTT. It translates to CASSLLGDTEAFF. The chain links TRBV5-5 to TRBJ1-1, with a tentative D call TRBD1 (5 bases). The length of the CDR3 is 13 residues. Germline assignment: CDR1 SGHKS and CDR2 YYEKEE (reference sequence). V was trimmed by 1 base and J by 3 bases, leaving 7 bases between them.

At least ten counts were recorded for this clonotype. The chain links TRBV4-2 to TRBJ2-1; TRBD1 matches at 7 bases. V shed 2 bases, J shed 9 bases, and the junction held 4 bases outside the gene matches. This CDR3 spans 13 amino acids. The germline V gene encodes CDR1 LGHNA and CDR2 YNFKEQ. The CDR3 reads CASSQFRGSEQFF. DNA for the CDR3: TGTGCCAGCAGCCAATTCAGGGGGAGTGAGCAGTTCTTC.

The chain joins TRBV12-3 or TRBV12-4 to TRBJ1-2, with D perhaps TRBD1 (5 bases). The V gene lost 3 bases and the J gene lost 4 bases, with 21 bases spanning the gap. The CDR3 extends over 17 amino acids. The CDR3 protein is CASSFPSSGEAGYGYTF. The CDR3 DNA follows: TGTGCCAGCAGTTTCCCCTCCTCGGGGGAGGCTGGCTATGGCTACACCTTC.

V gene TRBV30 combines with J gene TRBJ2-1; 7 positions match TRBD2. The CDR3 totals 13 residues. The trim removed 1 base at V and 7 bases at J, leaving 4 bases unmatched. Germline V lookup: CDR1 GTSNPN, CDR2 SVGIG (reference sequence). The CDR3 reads CAWSAGGLNEQFF. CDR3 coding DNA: TGTGCCTGGAGTGCGGGGGGTTTGAATGAGCAGTTCTTC.

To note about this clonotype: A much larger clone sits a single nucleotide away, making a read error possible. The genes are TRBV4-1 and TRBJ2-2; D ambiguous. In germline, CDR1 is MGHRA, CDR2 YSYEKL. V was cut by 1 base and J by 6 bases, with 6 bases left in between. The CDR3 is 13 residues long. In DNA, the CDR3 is TGCGCCAGCAGCCAAGTCCGGGCCGGGGAGCTGTTTTTT. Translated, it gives CASSQVRAGELFF.

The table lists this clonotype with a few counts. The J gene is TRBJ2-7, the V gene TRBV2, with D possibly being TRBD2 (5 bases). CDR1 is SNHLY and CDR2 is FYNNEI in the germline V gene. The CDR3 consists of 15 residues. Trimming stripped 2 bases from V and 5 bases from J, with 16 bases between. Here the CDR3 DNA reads TGTGCCAGCAGTGAAATCAGCGGCCCTCCTGACGAGCAGTACTTC. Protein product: CASSEISGPPDEQYF.

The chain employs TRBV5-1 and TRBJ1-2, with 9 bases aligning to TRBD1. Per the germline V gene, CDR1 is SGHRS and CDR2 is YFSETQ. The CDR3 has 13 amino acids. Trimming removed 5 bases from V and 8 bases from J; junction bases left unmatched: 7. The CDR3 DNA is TGCGCCAGCAGGCCTACAGGGGGCGGAGGCTACACCTTC. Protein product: CASRPTGGGGYTF.

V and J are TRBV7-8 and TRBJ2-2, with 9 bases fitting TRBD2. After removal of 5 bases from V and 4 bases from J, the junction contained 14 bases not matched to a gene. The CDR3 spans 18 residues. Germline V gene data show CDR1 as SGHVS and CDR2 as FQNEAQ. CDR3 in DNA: TGTGCCAGCAGCACCCGAAAGCCAGGACTAGCGTCCACCGGGGAGCTGTTTTTT. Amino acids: CASSTRKPGLASTGELFF. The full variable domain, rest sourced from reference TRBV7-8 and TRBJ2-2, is GAGVSQSPRYKVAKRGQDVALRCDPISGHVSLFWYQQALGQGPEFLTYFQNEAQLDKSGLPSDRFFAERPEGSVSTLKIQRTQQEDSAVYLCASSTRKPGLASTGELFFGEGSRLTVL.

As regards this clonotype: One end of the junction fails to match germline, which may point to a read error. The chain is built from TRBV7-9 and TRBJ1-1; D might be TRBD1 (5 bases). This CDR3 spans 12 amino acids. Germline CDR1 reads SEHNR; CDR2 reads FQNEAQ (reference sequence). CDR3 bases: TGTGCCAGCAGCCGTGACGGGACCGTCTCGCGTTTT. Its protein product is CASSRDGTVSRF. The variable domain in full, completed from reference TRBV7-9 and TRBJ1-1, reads DTGVSQNPRHKITKRGQNVTFRCDPISEHNRLYWYRQTLGQGPEFLTYFQNEAQLEKSRLLSDRFSAERPKGSFSTLEIQRTEQGDSAMYLCASSRDGTVSRFGQGTRLTVV.

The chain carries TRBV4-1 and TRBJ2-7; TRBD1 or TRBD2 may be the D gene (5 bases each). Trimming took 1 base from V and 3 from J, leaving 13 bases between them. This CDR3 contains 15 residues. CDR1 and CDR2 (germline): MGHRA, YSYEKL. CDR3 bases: TGCGCCAGCAGCCAAGGAGAGGGGAGATTCTACGAGCAGTACTTC. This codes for CASSQGEGRFYEQYF.

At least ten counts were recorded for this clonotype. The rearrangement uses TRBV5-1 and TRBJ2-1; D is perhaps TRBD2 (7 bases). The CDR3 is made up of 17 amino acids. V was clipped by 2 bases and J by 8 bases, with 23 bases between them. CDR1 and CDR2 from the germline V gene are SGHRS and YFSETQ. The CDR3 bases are TGCGCCAGCAGCTTCCTTGGACTAGACCAGGGGAGTTATGAGCAGTTCTTC. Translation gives CASSFLGLDQGSYEQFF.